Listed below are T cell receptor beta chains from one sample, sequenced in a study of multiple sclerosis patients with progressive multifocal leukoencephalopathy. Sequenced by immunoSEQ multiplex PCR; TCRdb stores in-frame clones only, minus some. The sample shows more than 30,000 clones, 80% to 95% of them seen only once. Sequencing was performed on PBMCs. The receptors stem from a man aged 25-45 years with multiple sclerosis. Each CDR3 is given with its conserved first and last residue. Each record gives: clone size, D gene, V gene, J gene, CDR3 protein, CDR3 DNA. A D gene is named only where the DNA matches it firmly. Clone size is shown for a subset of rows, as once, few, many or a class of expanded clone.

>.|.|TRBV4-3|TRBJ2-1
CASSHGGGARDEQFF
TGCGCCAGCAGCCATGGGGGCGGAGCAAGGGATGAGCAGTTCTTC
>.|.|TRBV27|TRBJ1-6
CASGAGLDNSPLHF
TGTGCCAGCGGGGCGGGACTAGATAATTCACCCCTCCACTTT
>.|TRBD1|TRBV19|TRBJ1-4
CASSLGQGDEKLFF
TGTGCCAGTAGCTTGGGACAGGGGGATGAAAAACTGTTTTTT
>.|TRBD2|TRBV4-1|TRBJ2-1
CASSQDEGAGGRQFF
TGCGCCAGCAGCCAAGATGAAGGAGCGGGAGGAAGACAGTTCTTC
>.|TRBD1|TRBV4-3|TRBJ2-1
CASSQVRGQGWFF
TGCGCCAGCAGCCAAGTTCGGGGACAGGGTTGGTTCTTC
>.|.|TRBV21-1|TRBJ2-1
CASSKKLEVGNEQFF
TGTGCCAGCAGCAAAAAGTTAGAGGTGGGCAATGAGCAGTTCTTC
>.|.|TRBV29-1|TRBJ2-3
CSVENGGSGEGTQYF
TGCAGCGTTGAGAATGGAGGGTCAGGGGAAGGTACGCAGTATTTT
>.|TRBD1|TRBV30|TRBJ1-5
CAWSVGTGFLSNQPQHF
TGTGCCTGGAGTGTAGGGACAGGGTTTTTGAGCAATCAGCCCCAGCATTTT
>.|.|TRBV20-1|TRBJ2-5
CSARARETQYF
TGCAGTGCTAGAGCGAGGGAGACCCAGTACTTC
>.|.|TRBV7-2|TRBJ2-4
CASSPSEGIQYF
TGTGCCAGCAGCCCGTCTGAGGGCATTCAGTACTTC
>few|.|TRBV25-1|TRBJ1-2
CASSEGLGHGYTF
TGTGCCAGCAGTGAAGGGTTGGGGCATGGCTACACCTTC
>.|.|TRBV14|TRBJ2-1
CASSRRLGGPMLLDEQFF
TGTGCCAGCAGCCGGCGGCTGGGGGGACCCATGCTTTTGGATGAGCAGTTCTTC
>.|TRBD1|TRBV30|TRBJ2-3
CAWTAGTGVNTQYF
TGTGCCTGGACAGCCGGGACAGGGGTGAATACGCAGTATTTT
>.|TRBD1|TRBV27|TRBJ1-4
CASSLGYRGQANEKLFF
TGTGCCAGCAGTTTAGGGTACCGGGGACAGGCTAATGAAAAACTGTTTTTT
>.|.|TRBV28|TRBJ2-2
CASSLLGELFF
TGTGCCAGCAGTTTGCTTGGGGAGCTGTTTTTT
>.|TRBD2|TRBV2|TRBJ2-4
CASSVSGSMAKNIQYF
TGTGCCAGCAGTGTTAGCGGGAGCATGGCCAAAAACATTCAGTACTTC
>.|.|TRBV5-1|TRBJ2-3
CASSYQGGESDTQYF
TGCGCCAGCAGCTACCAAGGAGGGGAATCAGATACGCAGTATTTT
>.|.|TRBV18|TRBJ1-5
CASSPLGVTDQPQHF
TGTGCCAGCTCACCACTCGGGGTTACGGATCAGCCCCAGCATTTT
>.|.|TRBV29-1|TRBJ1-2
CSAFDKTNYGYTF
TGCAGCGCCTTCGACAAGACCAACTATGGCTACACCTTC
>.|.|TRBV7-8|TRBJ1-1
CASSLAWDFSQVNTEAFF
TGTGCCAGCAGCTTAGCGTGGGACTTCTCACAGGTTAACACTGAAGCTTTCTTT
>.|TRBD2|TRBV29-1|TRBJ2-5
CSVRLAGRGETQYF
TGCAGCGTTAGGCTAGCGGGAAGGGGAGAGACCCAGTACTTC
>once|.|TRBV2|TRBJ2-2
CASSPGTRPRELFF
TGTGCCAGCAGTCCCGGGACACGGCCGCGGGAGCTGTTTTTT
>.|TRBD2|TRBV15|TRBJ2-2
CATSRLAGDGTGELFF
TGTGCCACCAGCAGACTAGCGGGAGATGGAACCGGGGAGCTGTTTTTT
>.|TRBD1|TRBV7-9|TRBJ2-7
CASSLEGQGADPYEQYF
TGTGCCAGCAGCTTAGAAGGACAGGGGGCCGATCCCTACGAGCAGTACTTC
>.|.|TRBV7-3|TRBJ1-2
CASSSTVSGKGYTF
TGTGCCAGCAGCTCGACGGTTTCAGGGAAGGGCTACACCTTC
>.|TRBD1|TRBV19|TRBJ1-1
CASSADRLNTEAFF
TGTGCCAGTAGTGCGGACAGGTTGAACACTGAAGCTTTCTTT